These 30 T cell receptor beta chains were all obtained from the same sample, sequenced in a study of response to subunit inactivated influenza vaccine. MiXCR was run by TCRdb on the RT-PCR reads, yielding one entry per CDR3 protein. The sample has about 620,000 distinct CDR3 sequences; over 9.5% are singletons. The sequenced sample was PBMCs from blood, obtained on the day of vaccination. These receptors all stem from a man between 50 and 59 years old who received an inactivated influenza vaccine.

At least ten counts were recorded for this clonotype. V and J are TRBV5-1 and TRBJ2-3; 8 nucleotides match TRBD1. J gave up 3 bases and V 0 bases, and 9 bases lay outside the gene matches. The CDR3 loop spans 17 amino acids. Looked up from germline, CDR1 is SGHRS and CDR2 is YFSETQ. CDR3 DNA sequence: TGCGCCAGCAGCTTGGGCCCGAGGACAGGGCAAACAGATACGCAGTATTTT. As protein: CASSLGPRTGQTDTQYF.

This chain uses TRBV7-8 with TRBJ2-5; TRBD2 matches at 14 bases. Germline V lookup: CDR1 SGHVS, CDR2 FQNEAQ. The V segment lost 5 bases and the J segment 3 bases; nucleotides outside the gene matches: 8. CDR3 length equals 17 residues. In DNA, the CDR3 is TGTGCCAGCAGCCCGGGGACTAGCGGGAGAGCGAAAGAGACCCAGTACTTC. Translation gives CASSPGTSGRAKETQYF.

This chain links TRBV7-2 with TRBJ1-2; TRBD1 matches 7 bases. V was pared by 2 bases and J by 2 bases, with 5 bases of the junction left unmatched. The CDR3 sequence is 15 residues long. CDR1 and CDR2 (germline): SGHTA, FQGNSA. The CDR3 sequence: CASSLIVGGNYGYTF. DNA of the CDR3: TGTGCCAGCAGCTTAATTGTAGGGGGCAACTATGGCTACACCTTC. Using reference TRBV7-2 and TRBJ1-2 for the parts outside the CDR3, the full variable domain is GAGVSQSPSNKVTEKGKDVELRCDPISGHTALYWYRQSLGQGLEFLIYFQGNSAPDKSGLPSDRFSAERTGGSVSTLTIQRTQQEDSAVYLCASSLIVGGNYGYTFGSGTRLTVV.

The chain links TRBV27 to TRBJ1-6, with 7 bases identical to TRBD1. The germline gives CDR1 MNHEY, CDR2 SMNVEV (reference sequence). With V trimmed by 5 bases and J by 9 bases, 10 bases remained unmatched. The CDR3 is 15 residues long. The CDR3 DNA follows: TGTGCCAGCAGTACAGGACAGGTTTTAAGTTCACCCCTCCACTTT. Translation: CASSTGQVLSSPLHF.

This clonotype was observed a few times. V usage is TRBV12-3 or TRBV12-4 and J usage is TRBJ2-7; D unresolved. The length of the CDR3 is 11 residues. V shed 6 bases and J shed 3 bases, with 6 bases lying between them. CDR3 sequence reads: CASSKDYEQYF. CDR3 DNA: TGTGCCAGCAGCAAGGACTACGAGCAGTACTTC.

The genes are TRBV12-3 or TRBV12-4 and TRBJ2-7; tentatively, D is TRBD2 (6 bases). Trimming left V 5 bases short and J 1 base short, with 12 bases between. The CDR3 covers 14 residues. CDR3: CASSGGDGSYEQYF. CDR3 in DNA: TGTGCCAGCAGTGGAGGGGACGGTTCCTACGAGCAGTACTTC.

The J gene is TRBJ1-2, the V gene TRBV29-1; TRBD1 matches at 11 bases. Germline V gene data show CDR1 as SQVTM and CDR2 as ANQGSEA. The CDR3 sequence is 13 residues long. V shed 4 bases and J 4 bases; nucleotides not matched to a gene: 2. The CDR3 DNA follows: TGCAGCGTTGGGACAGGGGGCGCCTATGGCTACACCTTC. This sequence encodes CSVGTGGAYGYTF.

This clonotype was observed at least ten times. This chain uses TRBV5-1 with TRBJ1-1; the match to TRBD1 covers 7 bases. J lost 4 bases, V lost 0 bases, and 9 bases had no gene match. CDR3 length: 16 amino acids. The V gene's germline CDR1 is SGHRS and CDR2 YFSETQ. The CDR3 protein is CASSLEKGARATEAFF. The CDR3 DNA reads as TGCGCCAGCAGCTTGGAAAAGGGGGCGCGCGCCACTGAAGCTTTCTTT.

V gene TRBV4-3 combines with J gene TRBJ2-7, with a weak D call TRBD1 (6 bases). Per germline, CDR1 LGHNA and CDR2 YSLEER. This CDR3 is built from 13 residues. The ends were cut back, 0 bases at V and 9 bases at J, with 12 bases in the middle. This CDR3 reads CASSQEGGAVQYF. The CDR3 region has the DNA TGCGCCAGCAGCCAAGAAGGGGGAGCAGTGCAGTACTTC.

The chain couples TRBV12-3 or TRBV12-4 to TRBJ1-1, with 7 bases identical to TRBD1. CDR3 length: 12 amino acids. V was clipped by 6 bases and J by 8 bases; unmatched bases: 6. In DNA form, the CDR3 reads TGTGCCAGCAGCCGGACAGGATACGAAGCTTTCTTT. Amino acid sequence: CASSRTGYEAFF.

V and J are TRBV7-2 and TRBJ2-3, with D unclear. This CDR3 contains 15 residues. Germline CDR1 reads SGHTA; CDR2 reads FQGNSA. V lost 0 bases, J lost 0 bases, and 7 bases lay in between. CDR3 residues: CASSLAGWSTDTQYF. Here the CDR3 DNA reads TGTGCCAGCAGCTTAGCTGGCTGGAGCACAGATACGCAGTATTTT.

This clonotype was seen ten or more times. The genes are TRBV20-1 and TRBJ2-1, with D maybe TRBD2 (5 bases). Germline V CDR1 and CDR2: DFQATT, SNEGSKA (reference sequence). The length of the CDR3 is 14 residues. The V end was cut by 2 bases, the J end by 5 bases, with 13 bases between. CDR3 amino acids: CSARTLKTNNEQFF. As DNA, the CDR3 is TGCAGTGCTAGAACGTTAAAGACTAACAATGAGCAGTTCTTC.

The chain carries TRBV7-9 and TRBJ2-7, with D uncertain. This CDR3 spans 14 amino acids. V lost 5 bases to trimming and J lost 1 base, with 12 bases between them. Germline-derived CDR1 and CDR2 are SEHNR and FQNEAQ (reference sequence). In DNA, the CDR3 is TGTGCCAGCAGCGCCTGGACCGATTCCTACGAGCAGTACTTC. Amino acids: CASSAWTDSYEQYF.

This clonotype came up many times. V gene TRBV5-6 combines with J gene TRBJ2-7; TRBD1 might be the D (6 bases). The CDR3 runs to 15 residues. Germline lookup yields CDR1 SGHDT and CDR2 YYEEEE. V was trimmed by 6 bases and J by 2 bases, leaving 18 bases between them. The CDR3 loop reads CASTNRDGATYEQYF. The CDR3 DNA reads as TGTGCCAGCACCAACAGGGACGGAGCGACCTACGAGCAGTACTTC. Supplemented by reference TRBV5-6 and TRBJ2-7, the full variable domain reads DAGVTQSPTHLIKTRGQQVTLRCSPKSGHDTVSWYQQALGQGPQFIFQYYEEEERQRGNFPDRFSGHQFPNYSSELNVNALLLGDSALYLCASTNRDGATYEQYFGPGTRLTVT.

This clonotype has more than one count but fewer than ten. The V and J genes are TRBV24-1 and TRBJ2-5, with D uncertain. This CDR3 is built from 14 residues. V lost 0 bases to trimming and J lost 3 bases, with 7 bases between them. Germline-derived CDR1 and CDR2 are KGHDR and SFDVKD. CDR3 DNA sequence: TGTGCCACCAGTGATTTGGGCGGCAAAGAGACCCAGTACTTC. Translating gives CATSDLGGKETQYF.

This clonotype was counted a few times. The chain couples TRBV6-5 to TRBJ2-1; TRBD2 matches 14 bases. Germline V lookup: CDR1 MNHEY, CDR2 SVGAGI. The V and J ends lost 0 bases and 6 bases, in that order; junction bases with no gene match: 4. The CDR3 spans 17 residues. CDR3 region: CASSYSRGLAGANEQFF. The CDR3 bases are TGTGCCAGCAGTTACTCGAGGGGACTAGCGGGAGCCAATGAGCAGTTCTTC.

The sample holds many counts of this clonotype. The rearrangement joins TRBV18 to TRBJ1-2, with D uncertain. The length of the CDR3 is 15 residues. V was cut by 3 bases and J by 0 bases, with 11 bases left in between. Germline CDR1 is KGHSH and CDR2 is LQKENI. CDR3 region: CASSPNDKANYGYTF. CDR3 bases: TGTGCCAGCTCACCTAACGATAAAGCTAACTATGGCTACACCTTC.

This clonotype was observed a handful of times. The V gene is TRBV7-9, the J gene TRBJ1-2; maybe TRBD1 (5 bases). Germline lookup yields CDR1 SEHNR and CDR2 FQNEAQ (reference sequence). V gave up 5 bases and J gave up 8 bases, with 15 bases separating them. The CDR3 loop spans 13 amino acids. The CDR3 DNA reads as TGTGCCAGCAGCCCCCGGCAGGGTCTGGGCTACACCTTC. As protein: CASSPRQGLGYTF.

This clonotype has a handful of counts. The rearrangement uses TRBV20-1 and TRBJ1-1; no clear D gene. Looked up from germline, CDR1 is DFQATT and CDR2 is SNEGSKA (reference sequence). Trimming took 7 bases from V and 4 from J, leaving 13 bases between them. The CDR3 sequence is 12 residues long. CDR3: CSVTRPTTEAFF. The CDR3 nucleotides are TGCAGTGTCACGCGTCCTACCACTGAAGCTTTCTTT.

CDR3 coding DNA: TGCAGTGCTAGAGCTATTACCGGGGCAGGGTCTGGCGAGCAGTACTTC. Its protein product is CSARAITGAGSGEQYF. The J gene is TRBJ2-7, the V gene TRBV20-1; tentatively, D is TRBD1 or TRBD2 (5 bases each). Per the germline V gene, CDR1 is DFQATT and CDR2 is SNEGSKA (reference sequence). This CDR3 is 16 amino acids long. Trimming cost V 1 base and J 6 bases, with 22 bases left between them.

DNA of the CDR3: TGTGCCAGCAGCTTGAGACGGGGGGGTTACTCCACAGATACGCAGTATTTT. Encoded protein: CASSLRRGGYSTDTQYF. V is TRBV7-9 and J is TRBJ2-3; 8 positions agree with TRBD2. The CDR3 length is 17 residues. Germline V lookup: CDR1 SEHNR, CDR2 FQNEAQ (reference sequence). J gave up 2 bases and V 3 bases, and 10 bases lay outside the gene matches.

The table lists this clonotype with a few counts. The V gene is TRBV3-1, the J gene TRBJ1-2; D perhaps matches TRBD1 (6 bases). V lost 8 bases and J 4 bases, leaving 8 bases between the germline ends. CDR3 length: 11 residues. Germline assignment: CDR1 LGHDT and CDR2 YNNKEL (reference sequence). The CDR3 region is CASGQSYGYTF. For the CDR3, the DNA is TGTGCCAGCGGACAGTCCTATGGCTACACCTTC.

The rearrangement uses TRBV11-2 and TRBJ2-7, with 9 positions matching TRBD1. Germline V gene lookup returns CDR1 SGHAT and CDR2 FQNNGV. J gave up 7 bases and V 5 bases, and 12 bases lay outside the gene matches. This CDR3 is built from 15 residues. The CDR3 region is CASSEGQGTLLEQYF. The DNA of the CDR3 is TGTGCCAGCAGCGAAGGACAGGGGACCCTATTGGAGCAGTACTTC.

Here the CDR3 DNA reads TGTGCCACCAGCAGTACCGGATACGAGCAGTACTTC. Protein: CATSSTGYEQYF. The chain uses TRBV15 and TRBJ2-7, with unresolved D. The CDR3 totals 12 residues. The germline V gene has CDR1 LNHNV and CDR2 YYDKDF (reference sequence). Deletions cut 3 bases from V and 4 bases from J, with 7 bases between.

The sample holds many counts of this clonotype. This chain connects TRBV5-1 to TRBJ1-4; D is unclear. The germline V gene encodes CDR1 SGHRS and CDR2 YFSETQ. The CDR3 is 16 residues long. Trimming shortened V by 0 bases and J by 4 bases, and 13 bases separated the two germline ends. CDR3 coding DNA: TGCGCCAGCAGCTTGGCCGGGCCCGAGAATAATGAAAAACTGTTTTTT. Protein sequence: CASSLAGPENNEKLFF.

The J gene is TRBJ2-1, the V gene TRBV28; D possibly corresponds to TRBD2 (7 bases). The CDR3 has 17 residues. Germline-derived CDR1 and CDR2 are MDHEN and SYDVKM. The V and J ends lost 2 bases and 3 bases respectively, with 17 bases between them. The CDR3 reads CASSLGGGALDYNEQFF. CDR3 nucleotides: TGTGCCAGCAGTTTAGGTGGGGGGGCGCTGGACTACAATGAGCAGTTCTTC. The full variable domain, completed using reference TRBV28 and TRBJ2-1, is DVKVTQSSRYLVKRTGEKVFLECVQDMDHENMFWYRQDPGLGLRLIYFSYDVKMKEKGDIPEGYSVSREKKERFSLILESASTNQTSMYLCASSLGGGALDYNEQFFGPGTRLTVL.

The genes are TRBV3-1 and TRBJ1-1; 9 nucleotides match TRBD1. Germline loops: CDR1 LGHDT, CDR2 YNNKEL (reference sequence). CDR3 length: 16 amino acids. J gave up 1 base and V 1 base, and 4 bases lay outside the gene matches. CDR3 protein: CASSQVPGQGNTEAFF. For the CDR3, the DNA is TGTGCCAGCAGCCAAGTACCGGGACAGGGGAACACTGAAGCTTTCTTT.

The V and J genes are TRBV5-6 and TRBJ2-5; D is possibly TRBD2 (5 bases). Germline lookup yields CDR1 SGHDT and CDR2 YYEEEE. CDR3 size: 13 residues. Trimming pared 7 bases from V and 0 bases from J, leaving 10 bases between. As DNA, the CDR3 is TGTGCCAGCGGCGGACTGAACCAAGAGACCCAGTACTTC. It yields the protein CASGGLNQETQYF.

This clonotype was seen a few times. The rearrangement joins TRBV20-1 to TRBJ2-2; D ambiguous. The germline V gene has CDR1 DFQATT and CDR2 SNEGSKA (reference sequence). The CDR3 contains 15 residues. Trimming took off 5 bases at V and 5 bases at J, with 18 bases between the two ends. CDR3 nucleotide sequence: TGCAGTGCTCGCTATATTTGGCCAAATACCGGGGAGCTGTTTTTT. Translation: CSARYIWPNTGELFF.

The chain employs TRBV4-2 and TRBJ2-1; TRBD2 matches at 11 bases. The CDR3 has 16 amino acids. Losses at the gene ends were 1 base for V and 8 bases for J; bases not matched to a gene: 7. Germline loops: CDR1 LGHNA, CDR2 YNFKEQ. The CDR3 bases are TGTGCCAGCAGCCAAGTGGTGACTAGCGGGGTATATGAGCAGTTCTTC. Translating it yields CASSQVVTSGVYEQFF.